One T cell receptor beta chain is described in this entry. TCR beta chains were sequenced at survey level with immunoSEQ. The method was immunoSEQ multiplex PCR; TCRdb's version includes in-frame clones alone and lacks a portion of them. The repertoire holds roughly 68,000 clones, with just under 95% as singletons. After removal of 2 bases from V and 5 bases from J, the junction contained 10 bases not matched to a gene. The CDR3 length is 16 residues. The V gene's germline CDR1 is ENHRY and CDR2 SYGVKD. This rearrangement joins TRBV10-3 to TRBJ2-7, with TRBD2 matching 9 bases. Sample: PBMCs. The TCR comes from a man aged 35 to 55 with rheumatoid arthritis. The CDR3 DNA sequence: TGTGCCATCAGTGAGCCAAACAGACTAGCGGCCCACGAGCAGTACTTC. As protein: CAISEPNRLAAHEQYF.